This TCR beta chain was identified in a study of liver allograft versus peripheral blood T cells. Turning to the study itself: Recipients' peripheral blood T cell receptor repertoires were compared with those in transplanted livers.

By share, this clonotype ranks as medium-sized (0.01 to 0.1%). Its antigen is unknown. Findings and caveats of the study: Differences were reported between the T cell receptor repertoires inside liver allografts and those that were detected in peripheral blood.

TCRdb re-called the reads with MiXCR, one entry per CDR3 protein. Of 9,500 to 12,000 distinct CDR3 sequences listed, about 23% are singletons. Trimming removed 5 bases at V and 0 bases at J, with 2 bases between. The CDR3 sequence is 12 residues long. Germline loops: CDR1 KGHSH, CDR2 LQKENI. The source of this sequence is a human patient who had a liver transplant. Some T cells may have originated in the graft donor. The chain carries TRBV18 and TRBJ1-5, with D hard to call. CDR3 residues: CASSDSNQPQHF. CDR3 nucleotides: TGTGCCAGCTCAGATAGCAATCAGCCCCAGCATTTT.